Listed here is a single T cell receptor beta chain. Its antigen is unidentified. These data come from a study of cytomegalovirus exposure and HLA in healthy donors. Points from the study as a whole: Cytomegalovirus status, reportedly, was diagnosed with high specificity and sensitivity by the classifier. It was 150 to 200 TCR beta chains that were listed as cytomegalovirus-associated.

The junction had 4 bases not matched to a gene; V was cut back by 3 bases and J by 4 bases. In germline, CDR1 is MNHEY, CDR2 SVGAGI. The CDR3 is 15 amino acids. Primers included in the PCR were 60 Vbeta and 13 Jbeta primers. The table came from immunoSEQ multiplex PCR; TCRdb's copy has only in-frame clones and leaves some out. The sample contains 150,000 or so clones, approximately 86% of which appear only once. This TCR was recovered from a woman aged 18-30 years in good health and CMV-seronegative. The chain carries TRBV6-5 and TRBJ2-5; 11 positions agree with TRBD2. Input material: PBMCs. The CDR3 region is CASSYSGGARETQYF. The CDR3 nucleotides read TGTGCCAGCAGTTATAGCGGGGGGGCCAGAGAGACCCAGTACTTC.